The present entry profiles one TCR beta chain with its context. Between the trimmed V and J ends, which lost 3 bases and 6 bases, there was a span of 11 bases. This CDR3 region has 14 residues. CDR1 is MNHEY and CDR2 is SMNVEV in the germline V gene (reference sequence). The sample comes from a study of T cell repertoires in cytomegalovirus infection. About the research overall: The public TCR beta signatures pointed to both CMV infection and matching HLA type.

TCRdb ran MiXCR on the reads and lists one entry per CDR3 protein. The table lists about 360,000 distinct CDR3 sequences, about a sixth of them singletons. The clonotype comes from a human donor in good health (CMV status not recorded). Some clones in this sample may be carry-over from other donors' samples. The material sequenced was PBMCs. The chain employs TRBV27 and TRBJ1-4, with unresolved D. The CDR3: CASSFGPVDEKLFF. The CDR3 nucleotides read TGTGCCAGCAGTTTCGGACCAGTGGATGAAAAACTGTTTTTT.